A single sample gave rise to the 24 T cell receptor beta chains below, sequenced in a study of T cells after yellow fever vaccination. TCRdb reprocessed the 5' RACE reads with MiXCR, giving one entry per CDR3 protein. There are 120,000 or so distinct CDR3 sequences in the sample; 8% to 10% occur only once, and about two fifths lies in the top ten. The sequences come from CD8+ T cells sorted from PBMCs, collected on the day of the yellow fever booster vaccination. Receptors originate from a man younger than 35 who received the YFV17D yellow fever vaccine.

The CDR3 reads CASSSTGSGTQYF. The CDR3 DNA reads as TGTGCCAGCAGCTCTACAGGGAGCGGGACCCAGTACTTC. V is TRBV7-9 and J is TRBJ2-5, with D maybe TRBD1 (6 bases). Germline CDR1 is SEHNR and CDR2 is FQNEAQ (reference sequence). This CDR3 has 13 residues. V dropped 4 bases and J dropped 7 bases, with 13 bases sitting between them.

The chain uses TRBV30 and TRBJ1-6, with D uncertain. CDR1 is GTSNPN, CDR2 SVGIG, per germline (reference sequence). CDR3 size: 12 residues. Between the trimmed V and J ends, which lost 0 bases and 9 bases, there was a span of 6 bases. As DNA, the CDR3 is TGTGCCTGGAGTGTATTGGGTTCACCCCTCCACTTT. Translating gives CAWSVLGSPLHF.

In this sample, this clonotype turned up a few times. The genes are TRBV12-3 or TRBV12-4 and TRBJ2-1; no clear D. V was cut by 3 bases and J by 8 bases, with 17 bases left in between. The length of the CDR3 is 15 residues. CDR3 bases: TGTGCCAGCAGTTTGTCGGATAGCCCGGTGGATGAGCAGTTCTTC. This encodes CASSLSDSPVDEQFF.

This clonotype was counted only a few times. One end of the junction varies from germline; a read error may be responsible. The V and J genes are TRBV5-4 and TRBJ2-1, with 9 bases lining up with TRBD2. The CDR3 runs to 13 residues. The V gene's germline CDR1 is SGHNT and CDR2 YYREEE (reference sequence). As DNA, the CDR3 is TGTGCCAGCAGTTTGGCTAGCGGGGATGAGCAGTTCTTC. It codes for CASSLASGDEQFF.

This clonotype turned up a few times. The chain combines TRBV12-3 or TRBV12-4 with TRBJ1-5, with D possibly matching TRBD1 (5 bases). Trimming cost V 4 bases and J 6 bases, with 10 bases left between them. The CDR3 extends over 13 amino acids. This CDR3 reads CASSWGGGQPQHF. DNA of the CDR3: TGTGCCAGCAGTTGGGGGGGAGGTCAGCCCCAGCATTTT.

This clonotype was counted ten times or more. This chain connects TRBV5-1 to TRBJ2-7, with 7 bases lining up with TRBD1. Germline V gene data show CDR1 as SGHRS and CDR2 as YFSETQ. This CDR3 comprises 14 residues. The J segment lost 6 bases and the V segment lost 0 bases, leaving 6 bases of the junction unmatched. CDR3 in amino acids: CASSLGQGKSEQYF. The CDR3 coding sequence is TGCGCCAGCAGCTTGGGACAGGGAAAGTCCGAGCAGTACTTC.

A few counts support this clonotype. The chain joins TRBV4-3 to TRBJ1-1; no clear D. V was clipped by 1 base and J by 9 bases, with 12 bases between them. This CDR3 spans 13 amino acids. Germline V gene lookup returns CDR1 LGHNA and CDR2 YSLEER. CDR3 sequence (DNA): TGCGCCAGCAGCCAAGCCGGAGGCCTACAAGCTTTCTTT. Encoded protein: CASSQAGGLQAFF.

In its sample, this clonotype was seen many times. The V and J genes are TRBV4-1 and TRBJ2-5; D call uncertain. This CDR3 has 16 residues. Germline V lookup: CDR1 MGHRA, CDR2 YSYEKL. V was clipped by 4 bases and J by 2 bases, with 17 bases between them. This CDR3 is CASSRPQEELQETQYF. DNA of the CDR3: TGCGCCAGCAGCCGCCCCCAAGAGGAGCTTCAAGAGACCCAGTACTTC.

The chain has TRBV12-3 or TRBV12-4 and TRBJ1-3; D gene unclear. V dropped 5 bases and J dropped 0 bases, with 5 bases sitting between them. The CDR3 has 13 residues. The CDR3 sequence: CASSTSSGNTIYF. For the CDR3, the DNA is TGTGCCAGCAGTACAAGCTCTGGAAACACCATATATTTT.

The table lists this clonotype with a few counts. The rearrangement links TRBV7-9 to TRBJ1-5; tentative D call: TRBD1 (5 bases). This CDR3 has 15 residues. The V and J ends lost 4 bases and 5 bases respectively, with 15 bases between them. In germline, CDR1 is SEHNR, CDR2 FQNEAQ (reference sequence). CDR3 in DNA: TGTGCCAGCAGCTCAACGGGGCTGTTTTATCAGCCCCAGCATTTT. Its protein is CASSSTGLFYQPQHF.

This clonotype has ten or more counts. The V and J genes are TRBV4-2 and TRBJ2-3; D uncertain. V lost 1 base to trimming and J lost 1 base, with 6 bases between them. This CDR3 region has 14 residues. Germline V gene lookup returns CDR1 LGHNA and CDR2 YNFKEQ. The CDR3 coding sequence is TGTGCCAGCAGCCAAGTTGGGGGCACAGATACGCAGTATTTT. As protein: CASSQVGGTDTQYF.

This clonotype was counted a few times. The chain combines TRBV7-9 with TRBJ2-7, with 13 bases fitting TRBD2. Trimming cost V 6 bases and J 5 bases; bases outside gene matches: 7. This CDR3 comprises 15 residues. Germline V CDR1 and CDR2: SEHNR, FQNEAQ (reference sequence). CDR3 DNA sequence: TGTGCCAGCAGACCGAGGACTAGCGGGGGCCACGAGCAGTACTTC. Protein: CASRPRTSGGHEQYF.

The J gene is TRBJ2-7, the V gene TRBV27, with 7 bases fitting TRBD2. The germline V gene encodes CDR1 MNHEY and CDR2 SMNVEV (reference sequence). CDR3 size: 14 residues. V lost 6 bases, J lost 3 bases, and 8 bases stayed unmatched. The CDR3 protein is CASRGGSAYYEQYF. The CDR3 nucleotides read TGTGCCAGCAGGGGGGGGTCGGCCTACTACGAGCAGTACTTC.

This clonotype was found a few times. J is TRBJ2-1 and V is TRBV29-1; D remains ambiguous. Germline V lookup: CDR1 SQVTM, CDR2 ANQGSEA. The CDR3 length is 13 residues. Trimming pared 3 bases from V and 2 bases from J, leaving 8 bases between. CDR3 in DNA: TGCAGCGTTGATCGCGAGGCCTACAATGAGCAGTTCTTC. Its protein is CSVDREAYNEQFF.

As regards this clonotype: In this CDR3 the conserved last residue, phenylalanine or tryptophan, is missing, so a read error is likely. This chain joins TRBV24-1 and TRBJ1-2; D gene uncertain. Trimming stripped 1 base from V and 7 bases from J, with 15 bases between. The CDR3 loop spans 15 amino acids. Germline V gene lookup returns CDR1 KGHDR and CDR2 SFDVKD. CDR3 DNA sequence: TGTGCCACCAGTGATTTCCCCAAGCAAACGGTTGGCTACACCCTC. It encodes CATSDFPKQTVGYTL.

This clonotype was seen many times. The genes are TRBV4-3 and TRBJ1-2, with unresolved D. The ends were cut back, 1 base at V and 8 bases at J, with 8 bases in the middle. The CDR3 is made up of 12 amino acids. The germline gives CDR1 LGHNA, CDR2 YSLEER. CDR3 bases: TGCGCCAGCAGCCAAGCCCGGGGAGGCTACACCTTC. This translates into CASSQARGGYTF.

This clonotype was counted at least ten times. This chain joins TRBV29-1 and TRBJ2-5; TRBD2 agrees at 9 bases. The CDR3 is 18 residues long. V shed 0 bases, J shed 4 bases, and the junction held 15 bases outside the gene matches. CDR1 SQVTM and CDR2 ANQGSEA come from the germline V gene. The CDR3 DNA is TGCAGCGTTGAAGACCGGCGTAGCGGGGGCCCCTCAGGAGAGACCCAGTACTTC. Amino acids: CSVEDRRSGGPSGETQYF.

This clonotype was seen only a few times. The V call is TRBV20-1, the J call TRBJ2-7; D uncertain. Germline V gene lookup returns CDR1 DFQATT and CDR2 SNEGSKA (reference sequence). V lost 6 bases and J 3 bases, leaving 15 bases between the germline ends. This CDR3 has 13 residues. CDR3 sequence reads: CSAPTQAGYEQYV. In DNA, the CDR3 is TGCAGTGCCCCGACTCAGGCAGGCTACGAGCAGTACGTC.

This rearrangement joins TRBV6-2 or TRBV6-3 to TRBJ1-2, with D perhaps TRBD1 (5 bases). The length of the CDR3 is 15 residues. Germline CDR1 and CDR2: MNHEY and SVGEGT. Trimming removed 1 base from V and 6 bases from J, with 15 bases in between. The CDR3 DNA reads as TGTGCCAGCAGTTACTTATGGGACTCCGCGAATGGCTACACCTTC. Encoded protein: CASSYLWDSANGYTF.

This clonotype was seen repeatedly, ten times or more. This chain links TRBV6-6 with TRBJ2-6; no firm D call. The CDR3 extends over 14 amino acids. V lost 2 bases to trimming and J lost 0 bases, with 2 bases between them. Per the germline V gene, CDR1 is MNHNY and CDR2 is SVGAGI (reference sequence). CDR3 region: CASSYLSGANVLTF. The DNA for the CDR3 is TGTGCCAGCAGTTACCTCTCTGGGGCCAACGTCCTGACTTTC.

This clonotype was recorded many times. The chain links TRBV23-1 to TRBJ2-1; 12 bases align to TRBD2. TRBV23-1 is reported as an ORF; its role is uncertain. The CDR3 sequence is 14 residues long. The J segment lost 8 bases and the V segment lost 11 bases, leaving 10 bases of the junction unmatched. CDR3 bases: TGCGCCCCTTCTTCTAGCGGGGGGGCCGATGAGCAGTTCTTC. It yields the protein CAPSSSGGADEQFF.

The table lists this clonotype with a few counts. This chain uses TRBV7-9 with TRBJ2-5; a possible D gene is TRBD1 (6 bases). V was cut by 3 bases and J by 0 bases, with 8 bases left in between. This CDR3 contains 14 residues. The germline V gene encodes CDR1 SEHNR and CDR2 FQNEAQ (reference sequence). In DNA form, the CDR3 reads TGTGCCAGCAGCTTTACAGGGTACCAAGAGACCCAGTACTTC. Protein sequence: CASSFTGYQETQYF.

This clonotype came up a few times. The rearrangement uses TRBV7-9 and TRBJ1-4, with unresolved D. The CDR3 has 11 amino acids. The ends were cut back, 5 bases at V and 12 bases at J, with 10 bases in the middle. Germline V gene lookup returns CDR1 SEHNR and CDR2 FQNEAQ (reference sequence). CDR3 protein: CASSRRVQLFF. The CDR3 nucleotides read TGTGCCAGCAGCCGTCGGGTGCAACTGTTTTTT.

This clonotype was recorded a few times. The CDR3 region has the DNA TGCGCCAGCAGTGAAAGACAGATTGAAGCTTTCTTT. This codes for CASSERQIEAFF. V gene TRBV10-1 combines with J gene TRBJ1-1, with D perhaps matching TRBD1 (5 bases). Germline V gene sequence: CDR1 WNHNN, CDR2 SYGVQD (reference sequence). This CDR3 has 12 amino acids. The V end was cut by 3 bases, the J end by 7 bases, with 9 bases between.